This passage covers 30 T cell receptor beta chains from one sample sequenced in a study of vaccination and CD4 T cells after COVID-19. The study sequenced cultured CD4+ T cell DNA using the Oncomine TCR Beta short-read assay. TCRdb re-analysed the PCR reads in MiXCR, keeping a single row per CDR3 protein. Of some 11,000 distinct CDR3 sequences listed, roughly 57% were seen once; the top ten hold around 7.8%. The sample's treatment: roughly ten-day PBMC culture with coronavirus spike peptide pools or control peptides (ViraFEST assay). The antigens for these receptors are not known. The sample was CD4+ T cells from blood, cultured in vitro. All receptors come from a human donor who had recovered from COVID-19.

The chain employs TRBV2 and TRBJ1-1, with D uncertain. Looked up from germline, CDR1 is SNHLY and CDR2 is FYNNEI. Between the trimmed V and J ends, which lost 4 bases and 6 bases, there was a span of 18 bases. This CDR3 is built from 15 residues. The CDR3 loop is CASSGGHPTQAEAFF. CDR3 DNA: TGTGCCAGCAGTGGTGGTCACCCGACGCAGGCTGAAGCTTTCTTT.

This clonotype was seen more than once but under ten times. This chain connects TRBV19 to TRBJ1-5; 8 nucleotides match TRBD1. The J segment lost 2 bases and the V segment lost 3 bases, leaving 6 bases of the junction unmatched. CDR1 and CDR2 (germline): LNHDA, SQIVND (reference sequence). There are 16 residues in the CDR3. In DNA, the CDR3 is TGTGCCAGTAGTATGGGAGCGGACAGGGGCAATCAGCCCCAGCATTTT. It codes for CASSMGADRGNQPQHF.

The V and J genes are TRBV27 and TRBJ2-5, with a weak D call TRBD1 (6 bases). Germline CDR1 MNHEY, CDR2 SMNVEV (reference sequence). The V end was cut by 6 bases, the J end by 2 bases, with 10 bases between. This CDR3 is 13 amino acids long. CDR3: CASSTRGQETQYF. The CDR3, as DNA: TGTGCCAGCAGCACCAGGGGTCAAGAGACCCAGTACTTC.

This clonotype has a single count. The chain combines TRBV20-1 with TRBJ1-2; a weak D match, TRBD1 (5 bases). Germline V gene sequence: CDR1 DFQATT, CDR2 SNEGSKA (reference sequence). With 6 bases removed from V and 4 bases from J, the gap between germline ends came to 15 bases. The CDR3 runs to 13 residues. The CDR3 loop is CSAHVGGLYGYTF. CDR3 DNA sequence: TGCAGTGCGCATGTGGGGGGACTCTATGGCTACACCTTC.

This chain links TRBV2 with TRBJ2-5; no reliable D call. The CDR3 sequence is 15 residues long. Germline loops: CDR1 SNHLY, CDR2 FYNNEI. V was clipped by 0 bases and J by 1 base, with 9 bases between them. The CDR3 loop is CASSEALYSQETQYF. CDR3 coding DNA: TGTGCCAGCAGTGAAGCGCTGTATTCCCAAGAGACCCAGTACTTC.

The chain combines TRBV28 with TRBJ2-7; a possible D gene is TRBD1 (6 bases). From germline, CDR1 is MDHEN and CDR2 SYDVKM. V gave up 6 bases and J gave up 3 bases, with 21 bases separating them. This CDR3 has 16 amino acids. This CDR3 is CASSSRGERGNYEQYF. As DNA, the CDR3 is TGTGCCAGCAGCTCCCGGGGTGAGAGGGGGAACTACGAGCAGTACTTC.

V and J are TRBV7-9 and TRBJ1-5; D call uncertain. Looked up from germline, CDR1 is SEHNR and CDR2 is FQNEAQ (reference sequence). This CDR3 is built from 12 residues. Trimming shortened V by 1 base and J by 9 bases, and 7 bases separated the two germline ends. CDR3: CASSLGSRPQHF. As DNA, the CDR3 is TGTGCCAGCAGCTTAGGGAGCCGGCCCCAGCATTTT. Full variable domain (outside the CDR3, taken from reference TRBV7-9 and TRBJ1-5): DTGVSQNPRHKITKRGQNVTFRCDPISEHNRLYWYRQTLGQGPEFLTYFQNEAQLEKSRLLSDRFSAERPKGSFSTLEIQRTEQGDSAMYLCASSLGSRPQHFGDGTRLSIL.

This clonotype was detected only a few times. The V gene is TRBV20-1, the J gene TRBJ1-5; D possibly corresponds to TRBD1 (5 bases). V was cut by 4 bases and J by 1 base, with 8 bases left in between. Germline-derived CDR1 and CDR2 are DFQATT and SNEGSKA (reference sequence). The CDR3 is 13 residues long. The CDR3 region has the DNA TGCAGTGCTAAGGGGATCAGCAATCAGCCCCAGCATTTT. Translated: CSAKGISNQPQHF.

CDR3 amino acids: CASTGTGGGGINYGYTF. In DNA, the CDR3 is TGTGCCAGCACCGGGACAGGGGGCGGGGGGATTAACTATGGCTACACCTTC. The J gene is TRBJ1-2, the V gene TRBV28; 12 nucleotides line up with TRBD1. Germline CDR1 MDHEN, CDR2 SYDVKM. The CDR3 spans 17 residues. V lost 7 bases and J lost 1; bases outside the gene matches: 10.

V is TRBV6-1 and J is TRBJ2-2; D might be TRBD1 (6 bases). Germline V CDR1 and CDR2: MNHNS, SASEGT. The CDR3 covers 15 residues. V was clipped by 6 bases and J by 4 bases, with 15 bases between them. In DNA form, the CDR3 reads TGTGCCAGCAGACGGGAACAGGGAGCCACCGGGGAGCTGTTTTTT. This translates into CASRREQGATGELFF.

The V and J genes are TRBV28 and TRBJ2-7; D uncertain. Germline V gene data show CDR1 as MDHEN and CDR2 as SYDVKM. V was shortened by 2 bases and J by 0 bases, with 8 bases between the two germline ends. This CDR3 region has 14 residues. CDR3 coding DNA: TGTGCCAGCAGTTTACCCGCTGGCTCCTACGAGCAGTACTTC. Protein: CASSLPAGSYEQYF.

This clonotype appeared a few times. V and J are TRBV6-2 or TRBV6-3 and TRBJ2-5; D is perhaps TRBD2 (5 bases). V lost 10 bases, J lost 4 bases, and 22 bases lay in between. CDR1 and CDR2 from the germline V gene are MNHEY and SVGEGT. This CDR3 spans 15 amino acids. The DNA of the CDR3 is TGTGCCACCCTAGATCGGAGGCCCGGTCGAGAGACCCAGTACTTC. It yields the protein CATLDRRPGRETQYF.

This sequence joins TRBV6-1 and TRBJ1-1, with 7 bases lining up with TRBD1. Germline V lookup: CDR1 MNHNS, CDR2 SASEGT. The V gene end was trimmed by 3 bases and the J gene end by 3 bases; junction bases not matched to a gene: 16. CDR3 size: 18 residues. The CDR3 loop is CASSDPTGQSIGDTEAFF. The CDR3 coding sequence is TGTGCCAGCAGTGACCCGACAGGGCAATCAATCGGGGACACTGAAGCTTTCTTT.

The rearrangement uses TRBV6-1 and TRBJ1-2; weak D call: TRBD1 (6 bases). The V gene's germline CDR1 is MNHNS and CDR2 SASEGT. This CDR3 spans 12 amino acids. V was pared by 6 bases and J by 8 bases, with 13 bases between. CDR3 DNA: TGTGCCAGCAGCCCATACAGGGACGGCTACACCTTC. Protein: CASSPYRDGYTF.

J is TRBJ1-6 and V is TRBV27; maybe TRBD1 (6 bases). The CDR3 has 12 residues. Trimming stripped 5 bases from V and 9 bases from J, with 8 bases between. The germline V gene encodes CDR1 MNHEY and CDR2 SMNVEV (reference sequence). The CDR3 DNA reads as TGTGCCAGCAGTCAACAGGGTTCACCCCTCCACTTT. It codes for CASSQQGSPLHF.

The J gene is TRBJ2-7, the V gene TRBV20-1, with D possibly matching TRBD1 (5 bases). The CDR3 has 13 residues. V shed 3 bases and J shed 7 bases, with 16 bases lying between them. CDR1 and CDR2 (germline): DFQATT, SNEGSKA (reference sequence). For the CDR3, the DNA is TGCAGTGCTAGGGTGGACACGATGGGGGAGCAGTACTTC. This encodes CSARVDTMGEQYF.

This clonotype is a singleton in its sample. The chain uses TRBV6-5 and TRBJ2-7, with a possible D match to TRBD2 (5 bases). The CDR3 is 16 amino acids. Per germline, CDR1 MNHEY and CDR2 SVGAGI. Trimming stripped 0 bases from V and 4 bases from J, with 16 bases between. CDR3 residues: CASSYSTQRSGYEQYF. The CDR3, as DNA: TGTGCCAGCAGTTACTCGACCCAGCGGTCCGGTTACGAGCAGTACTTC.

The table lists this clonotype with a few counts. CDR3 coding DNA: TGTGCCAGCAGCACCAGCTACGAGCAGTACTTC. Residues: CASSTSYEQYF. The rearrangement uses TRBV7-9 and TRBJ2-7; D gene unclear. V was trimmed by 5 bases and J by 3 bases, leaving 5 bases between them. Germline CDR1 and CDR2: SEHNR and FQNEAQ (reference sequence). The CDR3 extends over 11 amino acids.

V is TRBV30 and J is TRBJ1-2; possibly TRBD1 for D (5 bases). Trimming stripped 5 bases from V and 6 bases from J, with 16 bases between. Germline V gene sequence: CDR1 GTSNPN, CDR2 SVGIG (reference sequence). The length of the CDR3 is 13 residues. The CDR3 loop reads CAWSTGGRNGYTF. DNA for the CDR3: TGTGCCTGGTCCACTGGGGGGAGGAATGGCTACACCTTC.

The rearrangement joins TRBV20-1 to TRBJ2-5, with no clear D. CDR1 and CDR2 (germline): DFQATT, SNEGSKA (reference sequence). The V end lost 2 bases, the J end lost 3 bases, and 7 bases lay between the germline ends. The CDR3 is made up of 12 amino acids. In nucleotides, the CDR3 is TGCAGTGCTAGAAGACCGAAAGAGACCCAGTACTTC. Protein product: CSARRPKETQYF.

This clonotype was detected only a few times. The V gene is TRBV19, the J gene TRBJ1-5; 7 nucleotides agree with TRBD1. Germline CDR1 is LNHDA and CDR2 is SQIVND (reference sequence). The junction had 4 bases not matched to a gene; V was cut back by 2 bases and J by 0 bases. The CDR3 is made up of 16 amino acids. CDR3 sequence (DNA): TGTGCCAGTAGTATAATTACAGGGGCTAGCAATCAGCCCCAGCATTTT. It is translated as CASSIITGASNQPQHF.

This clonotype showed up just a few times. The V call is TRBV11-2, the J call TRBJ2-3; 12 nucleotides agree with TRBD2. The CDR3 is 14 amino acids. J was trimmed by 9 bases and V by 4 bases; bases with no gene match: 5. Germline V gene sequence: CDR1 SGHAT, CDR2 FQNNGV. CDR3 in amino acids: CASSSGLAGTTQYF. CDR3 in DNA: TGTGCCAGCAGCTCCGGACTAGCGGGAACGACGCAGTATTTT. The whole variable domain, filled in from reference TRBV11-2 and TRBJ2-3, reads EAGVAQSPRYKIIEKRQSVAFWCNPISGHATLYWYQQILGQGPKLLIQFQNNGVVDDSQLPKDRFSAERLKGVDSTLKIQPAKLEDSAVYLCASSSGLAGTTQYFGPGTRLTVL.

The rearrangement links TRBV2 to TRBJ2-3, with TRBD1 identical over 9 bases. The J segment lost 1 base and the V segment lost 6 bases, leaving 2 bases of the junction unmatched. Germline CDR1 SNHLY, CDR2 FYNNEI. This CDR3 is 14 amino acids long. The CDR3 spells CASRWTGGTDTQYF. CDR3 DNA sequence: TGTGCCAGCAGGTGGACAGGGGGCACAGATACGCAGTATTTT.

This sequence joins TRBV19 and TRBJ2-7, with D tentatively TRBD1 or TRBD2 (7 bases each). The CDR3 has 13 residues. V was pared by 7 bases and J by 3 bases, with 13 bases between. CDR1 and CDR2 from the germline V gene are LNHDA and SQIVND (reference sequence). CDR3 protein: CASKAGQSYEQYF. In DNA form, the CDR3 reads TGTGCCAGTAAAGCGGGACAGAGCTACGAGCAGTACTTC. Using reference TRBV19 and TRBJ2-7 for the parts outside the CDR3, the full variable domain is DGGITQSPKYLFRKEGQNVTLSCEQNLNHDAMYWYRQDPGQGLRLIYYSQIVNDFQKGDIAEGYSVSREKKESFPLTVTSAQKNPTAFYLCASKAGQSYEQYFGPGTRLTVT.

Only one count was recorded for this clonotype. The chain recombines TRBV11-2 with TRBJ2-1; 9 nucleotides match TRBD2. The germline V gene encodes CDR1 SGHAT and CDR2 FQNNGV. CDR3 size: 15 residues. V lost 6 bases to trimming and J lost 4 bases; unmatched junction nucleotides: 7. CDR3 in DNA: TGTGCCAGCAGACAAGCGGGAGGACGTTACAATGAGCAGTTCTTC. It specifies CASRQAGGRYNEQFF.

The chain has TRBV20-1 and TRBJ2-1, with 7 bases that match TRBD2. There are 14 residues in the CDR3. The J segment lost 6 bases and the V segment lost 8 bases, leaving 13 bases of the junction unmatched. In germline, CDR1 is DFQATT, CDR2 SNEGSKA (reference sequence). The chain's CDR3 is CSSTGLGVGNEQFF. DNA of the CDR3: TGCAGTTCCACCGGACTAGGGGTAGGCAATGAGCAGTTCTTC.

The chain is built from TRBV5-4 and TRBJ1-1; no reliable D call. Trimming stripped 0 bases from V and 0 bases from J, with 9 bases between. The CDR3 is 15 residues long. Germline V lookup: CDR1 SGHNT, CDR2 YYREEE (reference sequence). The CDR3 DNA is TGTGCCAGCAGCTTGGGAGGCCCCATGAACACTGAAGCTTTCTTT. Its protein product is CASSLGGPMNTEAFF.

The rearrangement joins TRBV6-1 to TRBJ1-1; no clear D gene. The CDR3 spans 14 residues. V lost 6 bases to trimming and J lost 1 base, with 12 bases between them. In germline, CDR1 is MNHNS, CDR2 SASEGT. This chain's CDR3 is CASSLRFRNTEAFF. The CDR3, as DNA: TGTGCCAGCAGCCTACGCTTCAGGAACACTGAAGCTTTCTTT.

This clonotype was recorded once. The rearrangement joins TRBV20-1 to TRBJ1-6, with D perhaps TRBD1 (6 bases). This CDR3 is built from 16 residues. Trimming stripped 0 bases from V and 7 bases from J, with 16 bases between. Per the germline V gene, CDR1 is DFQATT and CDR2 is SNEGSKA (reference sequence). The CDR3, as DNA: TGCAGTGCTAGAGAGGGGGCTCAAATCAGAAATTCACCCCTCCACTTT. This gives the protein CSAREGAQIRNSPLHF.

On this clonotype itself: One end of the junction is discordant with germline, which a read error may explain. The chain carries TRBV6-4 and TRBJ2-1, with TRBD1 matching over 7 bases. The CDR3 loop spans 15 amino acids. Germline assignment: CDR1 MRHNA and CDR2 SNTAGT. CDR3 residues: CASSDSGGSYNEQLF. For the CDR3, the DNA is TGTGCCAGCAGTGACTCAGGGGGCTCCTACAATGAGCAGCTCTTC.